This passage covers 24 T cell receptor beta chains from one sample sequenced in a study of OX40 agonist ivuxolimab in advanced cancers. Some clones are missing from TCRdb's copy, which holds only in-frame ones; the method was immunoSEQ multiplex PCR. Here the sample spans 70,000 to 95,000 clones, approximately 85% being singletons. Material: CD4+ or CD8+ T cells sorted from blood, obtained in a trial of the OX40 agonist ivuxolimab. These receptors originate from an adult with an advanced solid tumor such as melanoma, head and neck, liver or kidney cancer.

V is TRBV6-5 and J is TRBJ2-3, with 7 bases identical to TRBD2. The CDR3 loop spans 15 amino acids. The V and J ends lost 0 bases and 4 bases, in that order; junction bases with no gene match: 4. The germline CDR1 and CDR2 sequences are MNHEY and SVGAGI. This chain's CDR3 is CASSYSGLVADTQYF. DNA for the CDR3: TGTGCCAGCAGTTACTCCGGACTAGTAGCAGATACGCAGTATTTT.

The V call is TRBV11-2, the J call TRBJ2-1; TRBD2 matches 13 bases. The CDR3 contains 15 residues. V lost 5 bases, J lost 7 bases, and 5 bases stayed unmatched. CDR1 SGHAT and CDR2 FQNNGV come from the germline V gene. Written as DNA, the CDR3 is TGTGCCAGCAGCCGGACTAGCGGGAGTATAAATGAGCAGTTCTTC. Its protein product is CASSRTSGSINEQFF.

The CDR3 protein is CASSYAYGYTF. Here the CDR3 DNA reads TGTGCCAGCAGTTATGCTTATGGCTACACCTTC. The chain carries TRBV28 and TRBJ1-2; D uncertain. The CDR3 contains 11 residues. Trimming removed 4 bases from V and 5 bases from J, with 5 bases in between. The germline CDR1 and CDR2 sequences are MDHEN and SYDVKM.

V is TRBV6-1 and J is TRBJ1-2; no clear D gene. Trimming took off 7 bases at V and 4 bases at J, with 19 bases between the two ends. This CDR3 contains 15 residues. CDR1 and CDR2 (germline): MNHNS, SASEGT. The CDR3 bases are TGTGCCAGCACCGAAGCCGGGCCTCTAGGCTATGGCTACACCTTC. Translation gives CASTEAGPLGYGYTF.

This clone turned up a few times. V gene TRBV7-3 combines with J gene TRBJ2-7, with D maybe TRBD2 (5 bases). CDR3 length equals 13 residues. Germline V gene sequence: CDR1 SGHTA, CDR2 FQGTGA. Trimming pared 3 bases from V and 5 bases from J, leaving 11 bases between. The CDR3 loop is CASSFQGSNEQYF. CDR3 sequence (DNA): TGTGCCAGCAGCTTCCAAGGGAGCAACGAGCAGTACTTC.

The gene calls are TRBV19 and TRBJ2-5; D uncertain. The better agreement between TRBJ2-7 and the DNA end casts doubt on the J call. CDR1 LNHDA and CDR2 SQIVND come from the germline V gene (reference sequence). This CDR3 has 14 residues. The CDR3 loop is CASSTSLSSYEQYF. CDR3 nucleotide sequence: TGTGCCAGTAGTACTTCCCTAAGCTCCTACGAGCAGTACTTC.

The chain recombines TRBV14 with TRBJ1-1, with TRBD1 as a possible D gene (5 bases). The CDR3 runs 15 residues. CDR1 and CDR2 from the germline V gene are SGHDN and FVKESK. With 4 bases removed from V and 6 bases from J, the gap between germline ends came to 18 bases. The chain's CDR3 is CASSPLSTWGAEAFF. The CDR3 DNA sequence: TGTGCCAGCAGCCCGCTTTCAACGTGGGGCGCTGAAGCTTTCTTT. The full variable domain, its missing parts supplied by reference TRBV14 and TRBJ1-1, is EAGVTQFPSHSVIEKGQTVTLRCDPISGHDNLYWYRRVMGKEIKFLLHFVKESKQDESGMPNNRFLAERTGGTYSTLKVQPAELEDSGVYFCASSPLSTWGAEAFFGQGTRLTVV.

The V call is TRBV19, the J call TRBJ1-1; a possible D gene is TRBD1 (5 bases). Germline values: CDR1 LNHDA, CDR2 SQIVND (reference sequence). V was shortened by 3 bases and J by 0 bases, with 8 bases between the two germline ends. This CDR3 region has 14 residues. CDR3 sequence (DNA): TGTGCCAGTAGTATTGGGGGAATGAACACTGAAGCTTTCTTT. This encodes CASSIGGMNTEAFF.

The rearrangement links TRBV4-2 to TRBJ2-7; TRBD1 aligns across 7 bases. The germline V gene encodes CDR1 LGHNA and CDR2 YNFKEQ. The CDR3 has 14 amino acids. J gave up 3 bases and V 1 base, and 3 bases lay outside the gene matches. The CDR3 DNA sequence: TGTGCCAGCAGCCAAGGACAGGGAGACTACGAGCAGTACTTC. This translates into CASSQGQGDYEQYF.

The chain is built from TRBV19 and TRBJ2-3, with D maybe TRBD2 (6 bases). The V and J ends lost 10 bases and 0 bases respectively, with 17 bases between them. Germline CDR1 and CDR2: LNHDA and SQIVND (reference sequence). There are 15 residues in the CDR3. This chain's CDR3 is CATQSRSGSTDTQYF. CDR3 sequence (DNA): TGTGCCACCCAGTCCAGAAGCGGGAGCACAGATACGCAGTATTTT.

The CDR3 region is CASSQVRGGNIQYF. The CDR3 DNA follows: TGCGCCAGCAGCCAAGTGAGGGGCGGAAACATTCAGTACTTC. The chain recombines TRBV4-1 with TRBJ2-4, with D perhaps matching TRBD1 or TRBD2 (5 bases each). The V and J ends lost 1 base and 6 bases respectively, with 10 bases between them. CDR3 length: 14 residues. Germline V CDR1 and CDR2: MGHRA, YSYEKL.

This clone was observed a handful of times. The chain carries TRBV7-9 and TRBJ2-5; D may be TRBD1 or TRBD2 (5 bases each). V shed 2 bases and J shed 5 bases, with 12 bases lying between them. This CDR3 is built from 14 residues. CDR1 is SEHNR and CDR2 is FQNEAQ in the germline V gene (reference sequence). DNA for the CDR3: TGTGCCAGCAGCTTACAGTCAGGGAGTGAGACCCAGTACTTC. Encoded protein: CASSLQSGSETQYF.

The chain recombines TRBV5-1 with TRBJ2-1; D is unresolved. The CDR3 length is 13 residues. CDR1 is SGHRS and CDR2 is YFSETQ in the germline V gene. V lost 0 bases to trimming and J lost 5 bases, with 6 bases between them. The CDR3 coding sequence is TGCGCCAGCAGCTTGGGGCACAACAATGAGCAGTTCTTC. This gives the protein CASSLGHNNEQFF.

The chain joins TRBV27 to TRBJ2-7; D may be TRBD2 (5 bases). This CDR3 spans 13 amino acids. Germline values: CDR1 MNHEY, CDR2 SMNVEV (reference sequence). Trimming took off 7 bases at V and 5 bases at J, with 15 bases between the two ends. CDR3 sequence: CASKHGLGDEQYF. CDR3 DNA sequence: TGTGCCAGCAAACACGGCCTCGGGGACGAGCAGTACTTC.

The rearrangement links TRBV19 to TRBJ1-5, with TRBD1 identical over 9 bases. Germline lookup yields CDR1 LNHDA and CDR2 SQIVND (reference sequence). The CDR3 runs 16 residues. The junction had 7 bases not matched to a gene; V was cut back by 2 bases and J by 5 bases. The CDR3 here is CASSILPDRGDQPQHF. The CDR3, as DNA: TGTGCCAGTAGTATACTCCCAGACAGGGGGGATCAGCCCCAGCATTTT. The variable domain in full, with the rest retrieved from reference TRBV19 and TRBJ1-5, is DGGITQSPKYLFRKEGQNVTLSCEQNLNHDAMYWYRQDPGQGLRLIYYSQIVNDFQKGDIAEGYSVSREKKESFPLTVTSAQKNPTAFYLCASSILPDRGDQPQHFGDGTRLSIL.

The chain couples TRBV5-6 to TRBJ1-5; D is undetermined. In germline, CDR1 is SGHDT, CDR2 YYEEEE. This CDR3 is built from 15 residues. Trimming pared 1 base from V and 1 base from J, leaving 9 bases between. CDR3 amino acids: CASSLYYGSNQPQHF. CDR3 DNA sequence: TGTGCCAGCAGCTTGTATTACGGAAGCAATCAGCCCCAGCATTTT.

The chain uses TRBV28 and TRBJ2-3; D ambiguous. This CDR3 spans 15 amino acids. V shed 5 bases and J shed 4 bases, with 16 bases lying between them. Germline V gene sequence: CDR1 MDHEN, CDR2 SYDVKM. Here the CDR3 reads CASSRPEGQADTQYF. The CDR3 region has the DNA TGTGCCAGCAGTCGACCGGAAGGGCAAGCAGATACGCAGTATTTT.

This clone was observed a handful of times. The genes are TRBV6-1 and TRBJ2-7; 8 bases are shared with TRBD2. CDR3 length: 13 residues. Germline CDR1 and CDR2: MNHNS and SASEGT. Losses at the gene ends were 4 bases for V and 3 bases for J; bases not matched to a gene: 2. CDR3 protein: CASSAGGGYEQYF. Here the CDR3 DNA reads TGTGCCAGCAGTGCCGGGGGGGGCTACGAGCAGTACTTC.

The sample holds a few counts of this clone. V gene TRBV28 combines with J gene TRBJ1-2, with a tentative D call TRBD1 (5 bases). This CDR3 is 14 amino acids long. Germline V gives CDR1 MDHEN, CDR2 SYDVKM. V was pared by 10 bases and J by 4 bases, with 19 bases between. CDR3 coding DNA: TGTGCCACCAGGGTGGGTGGAGGGACCTATGGCTACACCTTC. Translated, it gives CATRVGGGTYGYTF.

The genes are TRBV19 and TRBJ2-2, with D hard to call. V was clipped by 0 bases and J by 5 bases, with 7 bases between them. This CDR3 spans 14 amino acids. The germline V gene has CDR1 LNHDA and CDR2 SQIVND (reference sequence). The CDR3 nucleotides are TGTGCCAGTAGTATAGATCCCAGGACCGGGGAGCTGTTTTTT. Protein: CASSIDPRTGELFF. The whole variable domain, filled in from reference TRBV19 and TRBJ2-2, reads DGGITQSPKYLFRKEGQNVTLSCEQNLNHDAMYWYRQDPGQGLRLIYYSQIVNDFQKGDIAEGYSVSREKKESFPLTVTSAQKNPTAFYLCASSIDPRTGELFFGEGSRLTVL.

The CDR3: CASTPSGSKAGELFF. The CDR3 coding sequence is TGTGCCAGCACTCCTAGCGGGAGTAAAGCCGGGGAGCTGTTTTTT. The V call is TRBV28, the J call TRBJ2-2; 10 bases line up with TRBD2. This CDR3 comprises 15 residues. CDR1 is MDHEN, CDR2 SYDVKM, per germline. The V segment lost 7 bases and the J segment 6 bases; nucleotides outside the gene matches: 8. Using reference TRBV28 and TRBJ2-2 for the parts outside the CDR3, the full variable domain is DVKVTQSSRYLVKRTGEKVFLECVQDMDHENMFWYRQDPGLGLRLIYFSYDVKMKEKGDIPEGYSVSREKKERFSLILESASTNQTSMYLCASTPSGSKAGELFFGEGSRLTVL.

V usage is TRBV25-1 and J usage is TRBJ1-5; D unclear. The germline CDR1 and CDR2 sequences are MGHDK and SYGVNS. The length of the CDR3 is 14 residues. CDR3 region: CRAPPTDSNQPQHF. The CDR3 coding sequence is TGTAGGGCCCCACCCACGGACAGCAATCAGCCCCAGCATTTT.

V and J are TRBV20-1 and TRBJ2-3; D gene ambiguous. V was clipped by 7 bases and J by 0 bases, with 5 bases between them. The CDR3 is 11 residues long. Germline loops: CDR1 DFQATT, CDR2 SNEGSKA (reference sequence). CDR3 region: CSVPSTDTQYF. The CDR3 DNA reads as TGCAGTGTCCCTAGCACAGATACGCAGTATTTT.

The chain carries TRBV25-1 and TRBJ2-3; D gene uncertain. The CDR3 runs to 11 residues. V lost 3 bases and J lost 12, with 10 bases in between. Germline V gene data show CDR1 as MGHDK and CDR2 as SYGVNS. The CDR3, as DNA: TGTGCCAGCAGTGATTCCACCTTACAGTATTTT. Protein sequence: CASSDSTLQYF.